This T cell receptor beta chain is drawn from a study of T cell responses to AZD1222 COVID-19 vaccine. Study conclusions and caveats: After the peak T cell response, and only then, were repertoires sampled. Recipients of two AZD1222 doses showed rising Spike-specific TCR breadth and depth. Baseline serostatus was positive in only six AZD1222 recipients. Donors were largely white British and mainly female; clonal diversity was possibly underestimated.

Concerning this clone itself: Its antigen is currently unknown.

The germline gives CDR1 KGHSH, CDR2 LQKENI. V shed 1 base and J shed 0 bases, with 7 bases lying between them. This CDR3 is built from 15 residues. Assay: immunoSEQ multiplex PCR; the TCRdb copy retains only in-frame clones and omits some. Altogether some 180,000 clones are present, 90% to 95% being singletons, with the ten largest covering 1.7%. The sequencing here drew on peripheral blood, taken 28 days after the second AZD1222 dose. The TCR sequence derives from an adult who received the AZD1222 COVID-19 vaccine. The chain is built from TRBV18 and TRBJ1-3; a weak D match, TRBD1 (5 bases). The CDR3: CASSPRGASGNTIYF. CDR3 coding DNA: TGTGCCAGCTCACCACGCGGGGCCTCTGGAAACACCATATATTTT.